Shown below are 22 T cell receptor beta chains from a single sample sequenced in a study of blood T cell repertoires in COVID-19. Repertoires were generated with immunoSEQ multiplex PCR, while TCRdb's copy carries only in-frame clones and drops some. The sample yields about 230,000 clones, 86% seen once. Sequenced: PBMCs or T cells enriched from blood (not recorded which). These receptors all stem from a man younger than 30 who had recovered from COVID-19.

The chain employs TRBV6-5 and TRBJ1-1; 7 bases agree with TRBD1. CDR1 is MNHEY and CDR2 is SVGAGI in the germline V gene. J gave up 7 bases and V 11 bases, and 16 bases lay outside the gene matches. This CDR3 contains 14 residues. The CDR3 DNA reads TGTGCCTCCTCCCCTTCAGGGGGATTCGGTGAAGCTTTCTTT. Its protein product is CASSPSGGFGEAFF.

V and J are TRBV30 and TRBJ2-2, with D tentatively TRBD1 (5 bases). This CDR3 region has 13 residues. Trimming took 0 bases from V and 6 from J, leaving 8 bases between them. Germline V lookup: CDR1 GTSNPN, CDR2 SVGIG (reference sequence). The CDR3 DNA is TGTGCCTGGAGTGTCCAGGGTGCCGGGGAGCTGTTTTTT. It codes for CAWSVQGAGELFF.

The CDR3: CASSFGREFYGYTF. CDR3 in DNA: TGTGCCAGCAGTTTTGGCAGGGAATTCTATGGCTACACCTTC. The chain joins TRBV28 to TRBJ1-2, with a weak D call TRBD1 (5 bases). V lost 3 bases and J lost 4, with 12 bases in between. This CDR3 region has 14 residues. In germline, CDR1 is MDHEN, CDR2 SYDVKM.

The genes are TRBV7-9 and TRBJ2-5, with D possibly being TRBD1 (6 bases). Per the germline V gene, CDR1 is SEHNR and CDR2 is FQNEAQ (reference sequence). CDR3 length: 13 amino acids. The V end was cut by 5 bases, the J end by 7 bases, with 14 bases between. CDR3 protein: CASSTGPSRTQYF. CDR3 nucleotide sequence: TGTGCCAGCAGCACAGGGCCATCCAGGACCCAGTACTTC.

Concerning this clone: Other DNA sequences in the sample encode the same CDR3. The V and J genes are TRBV5-1 and TRBJ1-3, with TRBD1 matching over 8 bases. The length of the CDR3 is 16 residues. After removal of 0 bases from V and 0 bases from J, the junction contained 2 bases not matched to a gene. Looked up from germline, CDR1 is SGHRS and CDR2 is YFSETQ. This CDR3 is CASSLGTGGSGNTIYF. DNA of the CDR3: TGCGCCAGCAGCTTGGGTACAGGGGGCTCTGGAAACACCATATATTTT.

The V gene is TRBV30, the J gene TRBJ1-5; weak D call: TRBD1 (6 bases). Deletions cut 3 bases from V and 7 bases from J, with 13 bases between. Per germline, CDR1 GTSNPN and CDR2 SVGIG (reference sequence). CDR3 length: 13 residues. CDR3 in DNA: TGTGCCTGGAGCAGGGGCCCAAACCAGCCCCAGCATTTT. It translates to CAWSRGPNQPQHF.

The CDR3 sequence: CATSDLLTDPQETQYF. The CDR3 DNA is TGTGCCACCAGTGATTTGTTGACAGATCCCCAAGAGACCCAGTACTTC. The chain has TRBV24-1 and TRBJ2-5, with D possibly being TRBD1 (5 bases). Trimming left V 0 bases short and J 1 base short, with 11 bases between. The CDR3 is 16 amino acids. CDR1 is KGHDR and CDR2 is SFDVKD in the germline V gene.

V usage is TRBV7-9 and J usage is TRBJ1-4; a possible D gene is TRBD1 (5 bases). The V gene's germline CDR1 is SEHNR and CDR2 FQNEAQ (reference sequence). The V gene lost 2 bases and the J gene lost 6 bases, with 19 bases spanning the gap. CDR3 length equals 17 residues. CDR3 bases: TGTGCCAGCAGCTTACCCCGACCGCGGAGGGGCGATGAAAAACTGTTTTTT. This codes for CASSLPRPRRGDEKLFF.

The CDR3 region is CASYYFQGRQGSPEVEKLFF. CDR3 nucleotide sequence: TGCGCCAGCTACTATTTTCAAGGGCGACAGGGGTCCCCCGAAGTCGAAAAACTGTTTTTT. The chain employs TRBV4-1 and TRBJ1-4; 8 bases are a match to TRBD1. This CDR3 is 20 amino acids long. V was clipped by 8 bases and J by 8 bases; unmatched bases: 28. In germline, CDR1 is MGHRA, CDR2 YSYEKL.

On this clone: The identical CDR3 is also encoded by other nucleotide sequences in the sample. DNA of the CDR3: TGCGCCAGCAGCTTGACGGCAACTAATGAAAAACTGTTTTTT. Encoded protein: CASSLTATNEKLFF. The chain combines TRBV5-1 with TRBJ1-4, with D unclear. Trimming pared 1 base from V and 0 bases from J, leaving 4 bases between. This CDR3 is 14 amino acids long. Germline V lookup: CDR1 SGHRS, CDR2 YFSETQ.

The chain links TRBV15 to TRBJ1-4; tentatively, D is TRBD1 (5 bases). CDR1 is LNHNV and CDR2 is YYDKDF in the germline V gene (reference sequence). Deletions cut 0 bases from V and 4 bases from J, with 12 bases between. This CDR3 region has 16 residues. In DNA form, the CDR3 reads TGTGCCACCAGCAGAGATAATGGGGGGTTTAATGAAAAACTGTTTTTT. Its protein product is CATSRDNGGFNEKLFF.

The chain recombines TRBV19 with TRBJ1-1; D is uncertain. This CDR3 has 16 amino acids. Germline loops: CDR1 LNHDA, CDR2 SQIVND (reference sequence). V was shortened by 7 bases and J by 0 bases, with 18 bases between the two germline ends. For the CDR3, the DNA is TGTGCCAGTAACCTGGACGGGGAGTATATGAACACTGAAGCTTTCTTT. Translated, it gives CASNLDGEYMNTEAFF.

V and J are TRBV5-1 and TRBJ2-1; D not resolved. The CDR3 runs 15 residues. The V gene lost 4 bases and the J gene lost 4 bases, with 15 bases spanning the gap. Looked up from germline, CDR1 is SGHRS and CDR2 is YFSETQ. Here the CDR3 DNA reads TGCGCCAGCAGCCTGGGAACCAACCAGTACAATGAGCAGTTCTTC. Residues: CASSLGTNQYNEQFF. Full variable domain (outside the CDR3, taken from reference TRBV5-1 and TRBJ2-1): KAGVTQTPRYLIKTRGQQVTLSCSPISGHRSVSWYQQTPGQGLQFLFEYFSETQRNKGNFPGRFSGRQFSNSRSEMNVSTLELGDSALYLCASSLGTNQYNEQFFGPGTRLTVL.

The chain combines TRBV6-1 with TRBJ2-7, with D possibly TRBD2 on 5 matching bases. From germline, CDR1 is MNHNS and CDR2 SASEGT. The CDR3 is made up of 15 amino acids. V was pared by 2 bases and J by 4 bases, with 15 bases between. For the CDR3, the DNA is TGTGCCAGCAGTGAATTCGTGGGAGTAGGGTACGAGCAGTACTTC. Encoded protein: CASSEFVGVGYEQYF.

The chain combines TRBV18 with TRBJ2-1, with a possible D match to TRBD2 (6 bases). Germline V gene sequence: CDR1 KGHSH, CDR2 LQKENI. V was clipped by 3 bases and J by 3 bases, with 12 bases between them. This CDR3 comprises 15 residues. CDR3 sequence reads: CASSPEGVGYNEQFF. CDR3 sequence (DNA): TGTGCCAGCTCACCGGAGGGAGTGGGCTACAATGAGCAGTTCTTC.

With respect to this clone: Within the sample, other DNA sequences also encode this same CDR3. This chain links TRBV10-1 with TRBJ1-6, with D perhaps TRBD1 (6 bases). CDR1 WNHNN and CDR2 SYGVQD come from the germline V gene (reference sequence). This CDR3 spans 15 amino acids. The germline V and J ends were trimmed by 6 bases and 6 bases, with 15 bases remaining between them. CDR3 protein: CASSDPGQPNSPLHF. CDR3 in DNA: TGCGCCAGCAGCGATCCCGGACAGCCTAATTCACCCCTCCACTTT.

The rearrangement joins TRBV24-1 to TRBJ2-1; TRBD1 is a possible D gene (5 bases). The ends were cut back, 5 bases at V and 6 bases at J, with 13 bases in the middle. The germline V gene has CDR1 KGHDR and CDR2 SFDVKD. There are 14 residues in the CDR3. The CDR3: CATSGPTQGNEQFF. The CDR3 nucleotides are TGTGCCACCAGTGGCCCGACTCAGGGCAATGAGCAGTTCTTC.

The chain has TRBV18 and TRBJ2-7; 16 positions agree with TRBD2. CDR3 size: 16 residues. With 5 bases clipped from V and 5 bases from J, the junction kept 6 bases outside the gene matches. Germline assignment: CDR1 KGHSH and CDR2 LQKENI. The CDR3 loop is CASSSGLAGGRDEQYF. The CDR3 DNA reads TGTGCCAGCTCATCGGGACTAGCGGGAGGGAGGGACGAGCAGTACTTC.

Only a few counts were recorded for this clone. This chain uses TRBV5-1 with TRBJ1-2; 8 bases fit TRBD1. The CDR3 is 15 amino acids. Germline-derived CDR1 and CDR2 are SGHRS and YFSETQ. V was clipped by 4 bases and J by 3 bases; unmatched bases: 8. CDR3 sequence (DNA): TGCGCCAGCAGCCATGGACAGGGCCCCGACTATGGCTACACCTTC. Its translation: CASSHGQGPDYGYTF. The full variable domain, its missing parts supplied by reference TRBV5-1 and TRBJ1-2, is KAGVTQTPRYLIKTRGQQVTLSCSPISGHRSVSWYQQTPGQGLQFLFEYFSETQRNKGNFPGRFSGRQFSNSRSEMNVSTLELGDSALYLCASSHGQGPDYGYTFGSGTRLTVV.

The chain couples TRBV7-9 to TRBJ1-2, with 7 bases that match TRBD1. The germline CDR1 and CDR2 sequences are SEHNR and FQNEAQ (reference sequence). Trimming at V came to 3 bases and at J to 8 bases, leaving 9 bases not matched to a gene. The CDR3 extends over 14 amino acids. As DNA, the CDR3 is TGTGCCAGCAGCTTCGAGACAGGGAAGGACGGCTACACCTTC. Its protein product is CASSFETGKDGYTF.

As to this clone: The sample carries other DNA sequences with the same CDR3. The V call is TRBV3-1 (or the pseudogene TRBV3-2), the J call TRBJ2-5; 7 bases map to TRBD2. Trimming took 3 bases from V and 3 from J; bases not matched to a gene: 1. The CDR3 runs 13 residues. The V gene's germline CDR1 is LGHDT and CDR2 YNNKEL (reference sequence). Written as DNA, the CDR3 is TGTGCCAGCAGCCACAGCGGGGAAGAGACCCAGTACTTC. Its translation: CASSHSGEETQYF.

The chain couples TRBV6-5 to TRBJ2-7, with 9 bases lining up with TRBD1. The J segment lost 6 bases and the V segment lost 6 bases, leaving 12 bases of the junction unmatched. CDR3 length: 15 residues. From germline, CDR1 is MNHEY and CDR2 SVGAGI. CDR3 nucleotide sequence: TGTGCCAGCAGAATCGGGACAGGGCTTGCAGGCGAGCAGTACTTC. Protein product: CASRIGTGLAGEQYF.